This paragraph covers one T cell receptor (beta chain) sequence. These data originate in a study of T cell responses to AZD1222 COVID-19 vaccine. The table came from immunoSEQ multiplex PCR; TCRdb's copy has only in-frame clones and leaves some out. Here the sample spans 150,000 to 160,000 clones, about 88% being singletons. This CDR3 region has 13 residues. Per germline, CDR1 MGHDK and CDR2 SYGVNS. V lost 8 bases and J lost 5, with 15 bases in between. Source: peripheral blood, taken on day 0 of AZD1222 vaccination. The rearrangement uses TRBV25-1 and TRBJ1-2, with D unclear. The sequence derives from an adult in good health. DNA for the CDR3: TGTGCCAGCTCATCGGACGGGTCGTATGGCTACACCTTC. Amino acid sequence: CASSSDGSYGYTF.